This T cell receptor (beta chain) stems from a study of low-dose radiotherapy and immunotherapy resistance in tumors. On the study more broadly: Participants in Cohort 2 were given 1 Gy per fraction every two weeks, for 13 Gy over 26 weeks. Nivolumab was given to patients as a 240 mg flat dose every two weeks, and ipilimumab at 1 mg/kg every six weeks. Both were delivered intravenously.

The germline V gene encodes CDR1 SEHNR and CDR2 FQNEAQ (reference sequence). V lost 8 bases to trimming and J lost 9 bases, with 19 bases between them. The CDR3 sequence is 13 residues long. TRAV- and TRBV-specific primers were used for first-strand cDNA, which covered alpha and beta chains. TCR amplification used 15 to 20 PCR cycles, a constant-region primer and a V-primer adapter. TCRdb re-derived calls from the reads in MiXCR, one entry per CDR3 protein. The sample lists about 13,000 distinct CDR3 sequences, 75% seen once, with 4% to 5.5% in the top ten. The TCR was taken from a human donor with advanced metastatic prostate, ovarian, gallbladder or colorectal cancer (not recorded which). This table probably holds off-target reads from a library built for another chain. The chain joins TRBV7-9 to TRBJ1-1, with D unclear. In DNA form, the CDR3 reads TGTGCCAGCGATGGAGGGTCGGCACAGAAAGCTTTCTTT. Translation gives CASDGGSAQKAFF.